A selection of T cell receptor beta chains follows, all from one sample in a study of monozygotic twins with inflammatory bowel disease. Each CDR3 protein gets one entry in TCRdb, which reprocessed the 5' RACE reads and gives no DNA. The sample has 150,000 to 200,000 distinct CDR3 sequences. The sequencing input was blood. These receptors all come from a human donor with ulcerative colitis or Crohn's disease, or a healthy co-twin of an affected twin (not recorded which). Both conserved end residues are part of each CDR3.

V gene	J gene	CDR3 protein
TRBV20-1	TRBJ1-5	CSARPGGENQPQHF
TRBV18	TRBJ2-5	CASSPRTARDEETQYF
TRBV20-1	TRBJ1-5	CSATNDGYNQPQHF
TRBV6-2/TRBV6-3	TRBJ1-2	CASNPVLGPLYTF
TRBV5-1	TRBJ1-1	CASSLVGRAGTEAFF
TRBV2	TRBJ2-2	CASIGFDRANTGELFF
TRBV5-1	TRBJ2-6	CASSLGTGAVGANVLTF
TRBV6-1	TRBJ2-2	CASRDLASGRARELFF
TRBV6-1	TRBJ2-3	CASSVDRDRDTQYF
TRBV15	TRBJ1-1	CATNRGGQAEAFF
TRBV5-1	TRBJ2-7	CASSPMTSGSSYEQYF
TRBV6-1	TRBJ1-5	CASSVRQGGNQPQHF
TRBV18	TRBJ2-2	CASSQSPGKELFF
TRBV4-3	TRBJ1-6	CASSQLTGTGGISPLHF
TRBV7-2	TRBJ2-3	CASSLGIAGGSDTQYF
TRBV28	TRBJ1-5	CASTQGTLLGQPQHF
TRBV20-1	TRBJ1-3	CSASHLTNTIYF
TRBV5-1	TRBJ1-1	CASSLGQGSNTEAFF
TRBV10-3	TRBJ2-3	CAISGPVREPTDTQYF
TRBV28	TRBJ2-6	CASIPPFISGANVLTF
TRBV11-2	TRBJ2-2	CASSTRPSNTGELFF
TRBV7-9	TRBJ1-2	CASSLDRSTGGVGYTF
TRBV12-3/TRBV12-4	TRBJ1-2	CASTVGAARNYGYTF
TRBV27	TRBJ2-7	CASSLRSLAGGLSYEQYF
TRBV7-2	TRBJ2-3	CASSLRGAGTDTQYF
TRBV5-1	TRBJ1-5	CASSLAGQGGQPQHF
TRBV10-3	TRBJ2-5	CAIRRDTQETQYF
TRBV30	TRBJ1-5	CAWRGSSVDRDNQPQHF
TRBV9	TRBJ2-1	CASSVGTGGEQFF
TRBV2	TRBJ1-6	CASSDQQGARSPLHF
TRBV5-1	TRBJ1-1	CASRSSGQGGTEAFF
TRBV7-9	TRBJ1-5	CASSFGGGFDQPQHF
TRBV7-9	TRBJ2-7	CASSLPRDRSSYEQYF
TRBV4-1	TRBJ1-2	CASSQDRVERFYGYTF
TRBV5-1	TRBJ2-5	CASSFGKGSGETQYF